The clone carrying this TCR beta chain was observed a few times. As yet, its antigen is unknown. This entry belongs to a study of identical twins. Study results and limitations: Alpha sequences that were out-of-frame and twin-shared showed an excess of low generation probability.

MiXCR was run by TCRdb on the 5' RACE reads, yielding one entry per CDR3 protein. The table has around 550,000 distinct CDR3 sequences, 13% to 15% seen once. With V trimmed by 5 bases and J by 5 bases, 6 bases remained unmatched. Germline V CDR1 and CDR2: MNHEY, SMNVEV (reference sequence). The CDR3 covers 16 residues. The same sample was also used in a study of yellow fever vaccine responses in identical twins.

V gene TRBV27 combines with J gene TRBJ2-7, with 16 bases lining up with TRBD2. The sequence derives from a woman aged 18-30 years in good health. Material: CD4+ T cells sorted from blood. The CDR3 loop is CASSPHGTSGRDEQYF. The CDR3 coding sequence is TGTGCCAGCAGTCCTCACGGGACTAGCGGGAGGGACGAGCAGTACTTC.